A single sample gave rise to the 30 T cell receptor beta chains below, sequenced in a study of blood T cell repertoires in COVID-19. Data came from immunoSEQ multiplex PCR; TCRdb stores just in-frame clones and leaves some out. The sample lists 300,000 to 400,000 clones; 65% to 90% were seen once. The sequenced sample consisted of PBMCs or T cells enriched from blood (not recorded which). The receptors originated from a woman aged 40 to 50 with acute COVID-19.

The V and J genes are TRBV7-3 and TRBJ2-5; perhaps TRBD1 as D (5 bases). The CDR3 has 15 residues. Trimming took off 5 bases at V and 2 bases at J, with 15 bases between the two ends. Per the germline V gene, CDR1 is SGHTA and CDR2 is FQGTGA. This CDR3 is CASSLRQGPQETQYF. DNA for the CDR3: TGTGCCAGCAGCCTTCGGCAGGGCCCTCAAGAGACCCAGTACTTC.

The gene calls are TRBV9 and TRBJ1-6; 7 bases match TRBD1. After removal of 0 bases from V and 6 bases from J, the junction contained 3 bases not matched to a gene. CDR1 is SGDLS, CDR2 YYNGEE, per germline. The CDR3 contains 15 residues. This chain's CDR3 is CASSVGGTANSPLHF. CDR3 nucleotide sequence: TGTGCCAGCAGCGTAGGAGGGACAGCTAATTCACCCCTCCACTTT.

The chain uses TRBV28 and TRBJ1-4; no clear D gene. Trimming left V 5 bases short and J 5 bases short, with 12 bases between. Per germline, CDR1 MDHEN and CDR2 SYDVKM. This CDR3 is 14 amino acids long. The CDR3, as DNA: TGTGCCAGCAGTCGTCCGGACTTAAATGAAAAACTGTTTTTT. Its protein product is CASSRPDLNEKLFF.

About this clone itself: The sample holds other DNA sequences that translate to the same CDR3. The CDR3 reads CASSSGQGKETQYF. The CDR3, as DNA: TGCGCCAGCAGTTCGGGACAGGGAAAAGAGACCCAGTACTTC. V usage is TRBV5-1 and J usage is TRBJ2-5; 9 bases are shared with TRBD1. CDR1 and CDR2 from the germline V gene are SGHRS and YFSETQ. Germline trimming cut 5 bases from V and 3 bases from J; bases unmatched to any gene: 5. CDR3 length equals 14 residues.

J is TRBJ1-1 and V is TRBV6-6, with 9 bases identical to TRBD1. In germline, CDR1 is MNHNY, CDR2 SVGAGI (reference sequence). V lost 5 bases and J lost 0; bases outside the gene matches: 16. The CDR3 runs to 19 residues. CDR3 coding DNA: TGTGCCAGCAGTCCTCCGCGGACAGGGGCCCTTTACATGAACACTGAAGCTTTCTTT. Translating it yields CASSPPRTGALYMNTEAFF.

J is TRBJ1-2 and V is TRBV6-2 or TRBV6-3, with 12 bases fitting TRBD1. The germline V gene has CDR1 MNHEY and CDR2 SVGEGT. The V and J ends lost 2 bases and 5 bases, in that order; junction bases with no gene match: 9. This CDR3 is built from 17 residues. CDR3 loop: CASSYPGTGGATYGYTF. DNA of the CDR3: TGTGCCAGCAGTTACCCTGGGACAGGGGGCGCAACATATGGCTACACCTTC.

The chain combines TRBV2 with TRBJ1-1; D is ambiguous. CDR3 length: 12 amino acids. Germline CDR1 is SNHLY and CDR2 is FYNNEI. The germline V and J ends were trimmed by 5 bases and 5 bases, with 9 bases remaining between them. The chain's CDR3 is CASSPRLTEAFF. The CDR3 DNA reads as TGTGCCAGCAGTCCCAGATTAACTGAAGCTTTCTTT.

This chain joins TRBV18 and TRBJ2-7; 8 bases fit TRBD2. The J segment lost 3 bases and the V segment lost 3 bases, leaving 4 bases of the junction unmatched. The CDR3 has 14 residues. Looked up from germline, CDR1 is KGHSH and CDR2 is LQKENI. In DNA, the CDR3 is TGTGCCAGCTCACCGACGGGGGGGTTCTACGAGCAGTACTTC. It yields the protein CASSPTGGFYEQYF.

The chain couples TRBV7-2 to TRBJ1-4; a possible D gene is TRBD1 (5 bases). This CDR3 comprises 15 residues. The V gene's germline CDR1 is SGHTA and CDR2 FQGNSA. The ends were cut back, 1 base at V and 8 bases at J, with 14 bases in the middle. The CDR3 protein is CASSLGNRKGEKLFF. CDR3 nucleotides: TGTGCCAGCAGCTTAGGGAACAGGAAGGGGGAAAAACTGTTTTTT. Full variable domain (rest looked up from reference TRBV7-2 and TRBJ1-4): GAGVSQSPSNKVTEKGKDVELRCDPISGHTALYWYRQSLGQGLEFLIYFQGNSAPDKSGLPSDRFSAERTGGSVSTLTIQRTQQEDSAVYLCASSLGNRKGEKLFFGSGTQLSVL.

The chain links TRBV4-2 to TRBJ2-1; D gene uncertain. Germline values: CDR1 LGHNA, CDR2 YNFKEQ. V was shortened by 0 bases and J by 6 bases, with 15 bases between the two germline ends. The CDR3 is 16 amino acids. For the CDR3, the DNA is TGTGCCAGCAGCCAAGATAGGCAGGCAAATCGCAATGAGCAGTTCTTC. Its translation: CASSQDRQANRNEQFF.

This clone turned up a few times. V is TRBV7-3 and J is TRBJ1-3; D uncertain. V was cut by 5 bases and J by 1 base, with 6 bases left in between. This CDR3 is built from 13 residues. CDR1 is SGHTA, CDR2 FQGTGA, per germline. CDR3 loop: CASSIGSGNTIYF. CDR3 DNA: TGTGCCAGCAGCATCGGGTCTGGAAACACCATATATTTT. Full variable domain (remainder filled in from reference TRBV7-3 and TRBJ1-3): GAGVSQTPSNKVTEKGKYVELRCDPISGHTALYWYRQSLGQGPEFLIYFQGTGAADDSGLPNDRFFAVRPEGSVSTLKIQRTERGDSAVYLCASSIGSGNTIYFGEGSWLTVV.

CDR3 residues: CASSLAQGDYGYTF. The DNA for the CDR3 is TGCGCCAGCAGCTTGGCACAGGGGGACTATGGCTACACCTTC. The rearrangement joins TRBV5-1 to TRBJ1-2; 8 positions match TRBD1. The CDR3 is 14 amino acids. Germline V gene sequence: CDR1 SGHRS, CDR2 YFSETQ. J was trimmed by 3 bases and V by 0 bases; bases with no gene match: 1.

The chain combines TRBV15 with TRBJ2-1; 8 bases align to TRBD2. Per the germline V gene, CDR1 is LNHNV and CDR2 is YYDKDF (reference sequence). Trimming removed 0 bases from V and 7 bases from J; junction bases left unmatched: 5. There are 15 residues in the CDR3. CDR3 sequence reads: CATSRELAVSNEQFF. The CDR3 region has the DNA TGTGCCACCAGCAGAGAACTAGCGGTTTCTAATGAGCAGTTCTTC. Combining the CDR3 with reference TRBV15 and TRBJ2-1 gives the whole variable domain DAMVIQNPRYQVTQFGKPVTLSCSQTLNHNVMYWYQQKSSQAPKLLFHYYDKDFNNEADTPDNFQSRRPNTSFCFLDIRSPGLGDTAMYLCATSRELAVSNEQFFGPGTRLTVL.

The genes are TRBV14 and TRBJ2-2; weak D call: TRBD1 (5 bases). The CDR3 has 15 amino acids. Germline-derived CDR1 and CDR2 are SGHDN and FVKESK. Trimming removed 1 base at V and 0 bases at J, with 6 bases between. The DNA of the CDR3 is TGTGCCAGCAGCCAAGTCAGGGCGAACACCGGGGAGCTGTTTTTT. Protein product: CASSQVRANTGELFF.

This clone has just a few counts. The rearrangement uses TRBV7-2 and TRBJ1-1, with a possible D match to TRBD1 (5 bases). The CDR3 spans 13 residues. V lost 1 base and J 8 bases, leaving 11 bases between the germline ends. Germline V gives CDR1 SGHTA, CDR2 FQGNSA. In DNA, the CDR3 is TGTGCCAGCAGCTTAGGGCCGGGGGACGAAGCTTTCTTT. Its translation is CASSLGPGDEAFF.

J is TRBJ2-7 and V is TRBV12-5, with a weak D call TRBD2 (6 bases). Trimming cost V 0 bases and J 5 bases, with 20 bases left between them. Germline values: CDR1 LGHNT, CDR2 FRNRAP. The CDR3 has 17 residues. The chain's CDR3 is CASGLVQGGASPDEQYF. The CDR3, as DNA: TGTGCTAGTGGTTTGGTACAAGGAGGGGCTTCACCGGACGAGCAGTACTTC.

This chain connects TRBV2 to TRBJ1-1; D possibly corresponds to TRBD1 (6 bases). This CDR3 has 14 amino acids. V was pared by 4 bases and J by 1 base, with 10 bases between. Per the germline V gene, CDR1 is SNHLY and CDR2 is FYNNEI. The CDR3 nucleotides are TGTGCCAGCAGTGTAAAAGGGGGGAACACTGAAGCTTTCTTT. This gives the protein CASSVKGGNTEAFF.

The chain couples TRBV5-1 to TRBJ2-2, with 10 bases aligning to TRBD2. The germline V gene encodes CDR1 SGHRS and CDR2 YFSETQ. This CDR3 spans 16 amino acids. The ends lost 0 bases at V and 5 bases at J; junction bases unmatched: 4. This CDR3 is CASSLGASGGTGELFF. Written as DNA, the CDR3 is TGCGCCAGCAGCTTGGGAGCTAGCGGGGGTACCGGGGAGCTGTTTTTT.

The V call is TRBV2, the J call TRBJ1-4; 7 nucleotides agree with TRBD1. Germline assignment: CDR1 SNHLY and CDR2 FYNNEI. V shed 6 bases, J shed 4 bases, and the junction held 5 bases outside the gene matches. The CDR3 totals 14 residues. CDR3: CASRAGTVNEKLFF. The CDR3 DNA reads TGTGCCAGCAGGGCCGGGACAGTTAATGAAAAACTGTTTTTT.

This sequence joins TRBV6-5 and TRBJ1-2; weak D call: TRBD1 (5 bases). This CDR3 region has 15 residues. Germline CDR1 is MNHEY and CDR2 is SVGAGI. V was trimmed by 0 bases and J by 8 bases, leaving 16 bases between them. CDR3 loop: CASSYSPDNYRGYTF. The CDR3 nucleotides are TGTGCCAGCAGTTACTCTCCGGACAATTACCGCGGCTACACCTTC.

CDR3 amino acids: CASSQDYGYNEQFF. The DNA for the CDR3 is TGCGCCAGCAGCCAAGACTACGGGTACAATGAGCAGTTCTTC. The chain couples TRBV4-3 to TRBJ2-1, with D unclear. Per the germline V gene, CDR1 is LGHNA and CDR2 is YSLEER. Trimming took 0 bases from V and 4 from J, leaving 7 bases between them. CDR3 length equals 14 residues.

V usage is TRBV27 and J usage is TRBJ2-5; 10 bases align to TRBD1. The length of the CDR3 is 13 residues. CDR1 is MNHEY and CDR2 is SMNVEV in the germline V gene (reference sequence). V lost 6 bases and J lost 7; bases outside the gene matches: 5. The CDR3 reads CASSKTGGPTQYF. Written as DNA, the CDR3 is TGTGCCAGCAGCAAGACAGGGGGCCCGACCCAGTACTTC.

The chain carries TRBV7-2 and TRBJ1-3, with 8 bases fitting TRBD1. V dropped 0 bases and J dropped 4; count of bases not matched to a gene: 2. Germline loops: CDR1 SGHTA, CDR2 FQGNSA. This CDR3 is built from 15 residues. CDR3 protein: CASSLAQGAGNTIYF. The CDR3 nucleotides read TGTGCCAGCAGCTTAGCGCAGGGGGCAGGAAACACCATATATTTT.

V is TRBV5-1 and J is TRBJ2-1; 10 nucleotides line up with TRBD1. This CDR3 spans 14 amino acids. The V gene's germline CDR1 is SGHRS and CDR2 YFSETQ. The V gene end was trimmed by 3 bases and the J gene end by 4 bases; junction bases not matched to a gene: 1. The CDR3 bases are TGCGCCAGCAGCTCGGGACAGGGGTACAATGAGCAGTTCTTC. Encoded protein: CASSSGQGYNEQFF.

The chain joins TRBV4-1 to TRBJ1-5; tentatively, D is TRBD1 (5 bases). The length of the CDR3 is 16 residues. Germline V gene lookup returns CDR1 MGHRA and CDR2 YSYEKL. V was cut by 0 bases and J by 7 bases, with 16 bases left in between. The CDR3, as DNA: TGCGCCAGCAGCCAAGATCGGGGGTCGATCGGACAGCCCCAGCATTTT. This gives the protein CASSQDRGSIGQPQHF.

The chain employs TRBV7-3 and TRBJ2-6; D call uncertain. Deletions cut 5 bases from V and 1 base from J, with 12 bases between. CDR1 SGHTA and CDR2 FQGTGA come from the germline V gene. The CDR3 covers 16 residues. CDR3 nucleotides: TGTGCCAGCAGCAACACTCTAGTTTCTGGGGCCAACGTCCTGACTTTC. Residues: CASSNTLVSGANVLTF.

This clone was recorded once. The chain is built from TRBV27 and TRBJ1-6; 8 nucleotides match TRBD1. Germline values: CDR1 MNHEY, CDR2 SMNVEV (reference sequence). The ends lost 5 bases at V and 7 bases at J; junction bases unmatched: 13. The CDR3 is 17 amino acids. CDR3 in DNA: TGTGCCAGCAGTCCGAGGGGCCACAGGGGGAGCAATTCACCCCTCCACTTT. Its protein is CASSPRGHRGSNSPLHF.

The count of this clone is one. V and J are TRBV7-6 and TRBJ1-1; the D is unclear. CDR3 size: 14 residues. Looked up from germline, CDR1 is SGHVS and CDR2 is FNYEAQ. V gave up 4 bases and J gave up 5 bases, with 14 bases separating them. CDR3 in amino acids: CASSSGRDRTEAFF. The CDR3 DNA sequence: TGTGCCAGCAGCTCCGGGAGGGATCGTACTGAAGCTTTCTTT.

The rearrangement links TRBV7-2 to TRBJ1-6; D gene ambiguous. Germline V CDR1 and CDR2: SGHTA, FQGNSA. V shed 1 base and J shed 10 bases, with 11 bases lying between them. The CDR3 contains 14 residues. CDR3 nucleotide sequence: TGTGCCAGCAGCTTAGGGGAAAGAGGGTCACCCCTCCACTTT. Residues: CASSLGERGSPLHF.

The chain carries TRBV27 and TRBJ1-6, with TRBD1 matching 10 bases. Unmatched junction bases numbered 5, after V lost 5 bases and J lost 4 bases. The CDR3 totals 16 residues. Germline CDR1 MNHEY, CDR2 SMNVEV (reference sequence). This chain's CDR3 is CASSRGGQGYNSPLHF. DNA of the CDR3: TGTGCCAGCAGTCGGGGGGGACAGGGGTATAATTCACCCCTCCACTTT.